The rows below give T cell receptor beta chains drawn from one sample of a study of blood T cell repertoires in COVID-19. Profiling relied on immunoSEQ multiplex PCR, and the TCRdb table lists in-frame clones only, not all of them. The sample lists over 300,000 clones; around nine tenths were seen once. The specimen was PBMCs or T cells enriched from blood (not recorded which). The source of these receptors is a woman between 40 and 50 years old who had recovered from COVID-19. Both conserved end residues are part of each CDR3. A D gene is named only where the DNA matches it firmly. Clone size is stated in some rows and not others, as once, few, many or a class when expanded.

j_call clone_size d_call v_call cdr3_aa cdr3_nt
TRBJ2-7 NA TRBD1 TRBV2 CASSERDRVNEQYF TGTGCCAGCAGTGAACGGGACAGGGTCAACGAGCAGTACTTC
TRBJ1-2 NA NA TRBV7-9 CASSLGEMVDGYTF TGTGCCAGCAGTTTGGGCGAGATGGTGGATGGCTACACCTTC
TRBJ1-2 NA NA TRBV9 CASSPLGGGYTF TGTGCCAGCAGCCCACTGGGGGGGGGCTACACCTTC
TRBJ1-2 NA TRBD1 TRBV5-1 CASSLVLGTDSFNYGYTF TGCGCCAGCAGCTTGGTTCTTGGGACAGATAGTTTTAACTATGGCTACACCTTC
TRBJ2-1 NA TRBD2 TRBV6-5 CASSYSRLAEHNEQFF TGTGCCAGCAGTTACTCACGACTAGCGGAGCACAATGAGCAGTTCTTC
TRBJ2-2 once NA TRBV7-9 CASSLYIGELFF TGTGCCAGCAGCTTATATATCGGGGAGCTGTTTTTT
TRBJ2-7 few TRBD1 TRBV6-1 CASSESDRGAYEQYF TGTGCCAGCAGTGAAAGTGACAGGGGAGCCTACGAGCAGTACTTC
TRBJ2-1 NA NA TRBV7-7 CASGTREGEQFF TGTGCTAGCGGAACCCGAGAGGGTGAGCAGTTCTTC
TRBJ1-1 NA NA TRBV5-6 CASSLAYGAFF TGTGCCAGCAGCTTGGCCTATGGAGCTTTCTTT
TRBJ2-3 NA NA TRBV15 CATSRRGEGGDTQYF TGTGCCACCAGCAGAAGGGGGGAGGGTGGAGATACGCAGTATTTT
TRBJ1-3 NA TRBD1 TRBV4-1 CASSPFPGQAELGNTIYF TGCGCCAGCAGCCCATTTCCCGGACAGGCAGAATTAGGAAACACCATATATTTT
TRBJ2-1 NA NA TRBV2 CASSDPPLIQGQFF TGTGCCAGCAGTGACCCGCCCCTCATCCAGGGGCAGTTCTTC
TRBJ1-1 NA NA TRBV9 CASSPDGVNTEAFF TGTGCCAGCAGCCCCGACGGGGTGAACACTGAAGCTTTCTTT
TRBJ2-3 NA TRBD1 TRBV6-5 CASSDRGPGTDTQYF TGTGCCAGCAGCGACAGGGGGCCGGGCACAGATACGCAGTATTTT
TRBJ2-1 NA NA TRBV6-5 CASSTRGADNEQFF TGTGCCAGCAGTACCCGGGGGGCGGACAATGAGCAGTTCTTC
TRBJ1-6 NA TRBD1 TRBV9 CASSVGATGGSPLHF TGTGCCAGCAGCGTAGGTGCCACAGGGGGCTCACCCCTCCACTTT
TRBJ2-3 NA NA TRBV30 CAWSPGGSTDTQYF TGTGCCTGGAGTCCAGGGGGGAGCACAGATACGCAGTATTTT
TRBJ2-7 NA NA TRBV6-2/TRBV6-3 CASSYSISGGAAREQYF TGTGCCAGCAGTTACTCGATCTCTGGCGGCGCTGCGCGCGAGCAGTACTTC
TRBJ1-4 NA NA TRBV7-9 CASSLSNNEKLFF TGTGCCAGCAGCTTGTCCAATAATGAAAAACTGTTTTTT
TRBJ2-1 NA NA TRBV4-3 CASSQTWTKNEQFF TGCGCCAGCAGCCAAACTTGGACTAAAAATGAGCAGTTCTTC
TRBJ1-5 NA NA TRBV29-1 CSALVGGGQPQHF TGCAGCGCCTTAGTGGGGGGAGGCCAGCCCCAGCATTTT
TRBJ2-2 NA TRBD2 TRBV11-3 CASSRPTSGRPGELFF TGTGCCAGCAGCCGCCCGACTAGCGGGAGACCCGGGGAGCTGTTTTTT
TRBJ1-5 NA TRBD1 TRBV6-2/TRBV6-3 CASSPIGTGSQPQHF TGTGCCAGCAGCCCCATCGGGACAGGGAGTCAGCCCCAGCATTTT
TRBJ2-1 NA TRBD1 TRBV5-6 CASSLNWAGGLNEQFF TGTGCCAGCAGCTTAAATTGGGCAGGGGGCTTGAATGAGCAGTTCTTC
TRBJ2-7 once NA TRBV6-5 CASSLLRGVPYEQYF TGTGCCAGCAGTTTGCTCCGGGGAGTGCCCTACGAGCAGTACTTC
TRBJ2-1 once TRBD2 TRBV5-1 CASSLANGGIYEQFF TGCGCCAGCAGCTTGGCAAACGGGGGGATCTATGAGCAGTTCTTC
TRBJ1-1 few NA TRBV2 CASNSDRNTEAFF TGTGCCAGCAACTCGGACAGGAACACTGAAGCTTTCTTT
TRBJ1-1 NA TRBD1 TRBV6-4 CASSPQGAPSEAFF TGTGCCAGCAGTCCACAGGGGGCGCCCAGTGAAGCTTTCTTT
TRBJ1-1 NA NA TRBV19 CASSTFAGVEAFF TGTGCCAGTAGTACCTTCGCGGGGGTGGAAGCTTTCTTT
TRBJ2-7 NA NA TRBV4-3 CASSQESGETYYEQYF TGCGCCAGCAGCCAAGAATCCGGGGAGACCTACTACGAGCAGTACTTC
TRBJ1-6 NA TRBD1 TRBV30 CACQGGDSPLHF TGTGCCTGTCAGGGGGGAGATTCACCCCTCCACTTT
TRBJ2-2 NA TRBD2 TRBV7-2 CASSPGLAEVPGELFF TGTGCCAGCAGCCCAGGACTAGCCGAAGTACCCGGGGAGCTGTTTTTT
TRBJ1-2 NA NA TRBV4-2 CASSHRAAGENYGYTF TGTGCCAGCAGCCACCGAGCGGCAGGGGAGAACTATGGCTACACCTTC